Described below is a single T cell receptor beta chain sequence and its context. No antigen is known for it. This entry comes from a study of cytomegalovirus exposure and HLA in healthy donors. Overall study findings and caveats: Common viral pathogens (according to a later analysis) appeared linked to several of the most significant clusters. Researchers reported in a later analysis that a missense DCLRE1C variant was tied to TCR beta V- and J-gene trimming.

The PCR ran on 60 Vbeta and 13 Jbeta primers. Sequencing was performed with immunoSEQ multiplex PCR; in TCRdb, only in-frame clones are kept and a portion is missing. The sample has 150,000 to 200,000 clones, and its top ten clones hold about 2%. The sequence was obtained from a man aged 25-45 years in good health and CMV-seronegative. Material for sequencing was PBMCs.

In DNA, the CDR3 is TGTGCCAGCAGCTTAGGGAGCGGGAAAAAGGGGGGCGAGCAGTACTTC. Its protein product is CASSLGSGKKGGEQYF. This chain connects TRBV4-2 to TRBJ2-7; tentatively, D is TRBD2 (7 bases). Germline-derived CDR1 and CDR2 are LGHNA and YNFKEQ. V was clipped by 5 bases and J by 6 bases, with 23 bases between them. The CDR3 sequence is 16 residues long.